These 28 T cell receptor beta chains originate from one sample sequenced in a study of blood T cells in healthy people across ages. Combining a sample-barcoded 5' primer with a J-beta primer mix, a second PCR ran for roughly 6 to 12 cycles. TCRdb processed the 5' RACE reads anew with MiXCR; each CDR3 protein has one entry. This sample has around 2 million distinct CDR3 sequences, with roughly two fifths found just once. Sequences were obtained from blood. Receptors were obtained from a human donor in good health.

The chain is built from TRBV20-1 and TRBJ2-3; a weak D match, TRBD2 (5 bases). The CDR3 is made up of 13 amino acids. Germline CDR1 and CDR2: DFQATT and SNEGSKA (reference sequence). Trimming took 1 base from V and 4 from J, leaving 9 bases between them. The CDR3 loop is CSARGLAADTQYF. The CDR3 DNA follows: TGCAGTGCTAGAGGCCTAGCAGCAGATACGCAGTATTTT.

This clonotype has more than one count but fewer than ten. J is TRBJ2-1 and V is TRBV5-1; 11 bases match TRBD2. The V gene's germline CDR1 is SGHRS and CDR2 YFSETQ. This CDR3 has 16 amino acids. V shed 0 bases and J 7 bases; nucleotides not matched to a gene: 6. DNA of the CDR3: TGCGCCAGCAGCTTGGGCCCTAGCGGGGGGATGAATGAGCAGTTCTTC. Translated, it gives CASSLGPSGGMNEQFF.

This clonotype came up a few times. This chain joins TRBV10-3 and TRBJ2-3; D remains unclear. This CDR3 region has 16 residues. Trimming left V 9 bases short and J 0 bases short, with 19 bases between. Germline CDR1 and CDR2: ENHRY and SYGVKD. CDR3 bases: TGTGCCATAAGATCCCCGGCTCGATTCAGCACAGATACGCAGTATTTT. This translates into CAIRSPARFSTDTQYF.

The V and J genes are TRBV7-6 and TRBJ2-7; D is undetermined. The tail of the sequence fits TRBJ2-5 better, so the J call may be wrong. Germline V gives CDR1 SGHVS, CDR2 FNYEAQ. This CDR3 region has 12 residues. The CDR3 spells CASTIPTGTQYF. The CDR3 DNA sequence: TGTGCCAGCACCATTCCGACGGGGACCCAGTACTTC.

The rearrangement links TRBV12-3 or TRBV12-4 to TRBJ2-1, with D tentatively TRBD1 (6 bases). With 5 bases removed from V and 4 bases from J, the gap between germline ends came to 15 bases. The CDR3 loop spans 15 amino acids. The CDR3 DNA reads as TGTGCCAGCAGTATCTATGGGACATCATACAATGAGCAGTTCTTC. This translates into CASSIYGTSYNEQFF.

The CDR3: CATGTENTGELFF. CDR3 sequence (DNA): TGTGCCACCGGGACAGAGAACACCGGGGAGCTGTTTTTT. J is TRBJ2-2 and V is TRBV10-3, with 7 bases identical to TRBD1. Unmatched junction bases numbered 3, after V lost 10 bases and J lost 1 base. Germline lookup yields CDR1 ENHRY and CDR2 SYGVKD. The CDR3 covers 13 residues.

CDR3 loop: CASSHGRLYEQYF. CDR3 nucleotide sequence: TGTGCCAGCAGCCACGGACGACTCTACGAGCAGTACTTC. V and J are TRBV7-9 and TRBJ2-4; D gene ambiguous. The J call is doubtful: the DNA matches TRBJ2-7 better. The CDR3 runs to 13 residues. CDR1 is SEHNR and CDR2 is FQNEAQ in the germline V gene (reference sequence).

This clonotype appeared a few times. This CDR3 is CASTLGRGTGYEQYF. The CDR3, as DNA: TGCGCCAGCACCCTAGGCCGGGGGACGGGCTACGAGCAGTACTTC. The rearrangement joins TRBV4-3 to TRBJ2-7; D may be TRBD2 (6 bases). The V end lost 7 bases, the J end lost 3 bases, and 19 bases lay between the germline ends. Germline CDR1 is LGHNA and CDR2 is YSLEER. The CDR3 runs to 15 residues.

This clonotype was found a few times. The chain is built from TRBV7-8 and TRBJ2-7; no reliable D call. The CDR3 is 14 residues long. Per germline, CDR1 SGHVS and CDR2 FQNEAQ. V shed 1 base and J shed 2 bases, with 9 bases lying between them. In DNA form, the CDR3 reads TGTGCCAGCAGCTTAGATACAGAGCCCTACGAGCAGTACTTC. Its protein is CASSLDTEPYEQYF.

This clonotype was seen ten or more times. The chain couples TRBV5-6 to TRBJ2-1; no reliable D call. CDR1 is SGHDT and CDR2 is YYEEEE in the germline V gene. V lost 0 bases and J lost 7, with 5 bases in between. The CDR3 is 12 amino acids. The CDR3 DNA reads TGTGCCAGCAGCTTGGCAAAGAATGAGCAGTTCTTC. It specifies CASSLAKNEQFF.

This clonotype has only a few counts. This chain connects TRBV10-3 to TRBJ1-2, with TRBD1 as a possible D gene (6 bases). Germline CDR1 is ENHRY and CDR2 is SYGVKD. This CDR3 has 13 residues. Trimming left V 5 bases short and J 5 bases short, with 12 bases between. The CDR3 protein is CAISTSQGYGYTF. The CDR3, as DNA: TGTGCCATCAGTACTTCACAGGGATATGGCTACACCTTC.

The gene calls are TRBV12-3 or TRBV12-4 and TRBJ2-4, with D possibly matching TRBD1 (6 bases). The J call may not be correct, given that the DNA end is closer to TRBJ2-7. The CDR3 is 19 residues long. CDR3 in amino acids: CASGWTVGDTGRFGDEQYF. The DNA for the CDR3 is TGTGCCAGCGGTTGGACTGTTGGGGACACGGGACGTTTTGGGGACGAGCAGTACTTC.

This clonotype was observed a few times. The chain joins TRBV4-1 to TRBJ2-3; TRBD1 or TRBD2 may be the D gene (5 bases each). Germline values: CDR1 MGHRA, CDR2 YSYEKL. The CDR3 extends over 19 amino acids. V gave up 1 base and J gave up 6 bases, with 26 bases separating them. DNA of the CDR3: TGCGCCAGCAGCCAAGGGTGGGGGAAGGCACCATCAACTTCTGATACGCAGTATTTT. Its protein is CASSQGWGKAPSTSDTQYF.

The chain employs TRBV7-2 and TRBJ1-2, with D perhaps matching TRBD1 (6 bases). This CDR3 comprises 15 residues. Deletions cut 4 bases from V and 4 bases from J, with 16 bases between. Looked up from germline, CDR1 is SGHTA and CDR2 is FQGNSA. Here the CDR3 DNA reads TGTGCCAGCAGCTCCCGTCGGGACAAGACCTATGGCTACACCTTC. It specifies CASSSRRDKTYGYTF.

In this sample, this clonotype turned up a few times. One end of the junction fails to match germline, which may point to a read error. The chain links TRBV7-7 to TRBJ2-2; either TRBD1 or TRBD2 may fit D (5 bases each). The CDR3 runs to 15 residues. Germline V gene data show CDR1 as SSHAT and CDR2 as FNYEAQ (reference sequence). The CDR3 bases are TGTGCTAGCAGCAAATCTTGGGGGAAAGCCGGGGAGCTGTTTTTT. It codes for CASSKSWGKAGELFF.

CDR3 sequence (DNA): TGTGCCAGCAGTTACTCGAAGGACTTAGGAAATACGCAGTATTTT. Amino acid sequence: CASSYSKDLGNTQYF. The rearrangement uses TRBV6-2 or TRBV6-3 and TRBJ2-3; D may be TRBD2 (5 bases). V shed 0 bases and J shed 7 bases, with 14 bases lying between them. This CDR3 is 15 amino acids long. Germline V CDR1 and CDR2: MNHEY, SVGEGT.

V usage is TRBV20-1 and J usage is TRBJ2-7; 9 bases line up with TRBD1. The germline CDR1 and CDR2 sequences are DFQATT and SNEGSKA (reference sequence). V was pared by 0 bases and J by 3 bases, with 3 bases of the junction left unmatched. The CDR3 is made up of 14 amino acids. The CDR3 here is CSARDADRGYEQYF. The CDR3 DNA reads TGCAGTGCTAGAGATGCGGACAGGGGCTACGAGCAGTACTTC.

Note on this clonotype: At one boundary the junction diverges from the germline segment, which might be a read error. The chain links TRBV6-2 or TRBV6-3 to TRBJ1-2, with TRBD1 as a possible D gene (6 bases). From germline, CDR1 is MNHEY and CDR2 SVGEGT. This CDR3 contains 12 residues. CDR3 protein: CASRTDIYRYTF. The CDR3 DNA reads TGTGCCAGCCGGACAGACATCTATCGCTACACCTTC.

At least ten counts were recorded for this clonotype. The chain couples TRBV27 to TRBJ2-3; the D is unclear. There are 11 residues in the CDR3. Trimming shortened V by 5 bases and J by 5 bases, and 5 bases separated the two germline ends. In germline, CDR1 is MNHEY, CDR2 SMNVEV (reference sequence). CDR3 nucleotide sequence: TGTGCCAGCAGTCGACAAGATACGCAGTATTTT. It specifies CASSRQDTQYF.

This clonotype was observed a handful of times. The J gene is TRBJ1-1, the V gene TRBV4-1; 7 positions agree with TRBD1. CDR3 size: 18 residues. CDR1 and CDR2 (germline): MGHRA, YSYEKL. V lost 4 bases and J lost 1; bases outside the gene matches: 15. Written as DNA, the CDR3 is TGCGCCAGCAGCCCCCAAGGGTATACGGGACAGCCGAACACTGAAGCTTTCTTT. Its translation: CASSPQGYTGQPNTEAFF.

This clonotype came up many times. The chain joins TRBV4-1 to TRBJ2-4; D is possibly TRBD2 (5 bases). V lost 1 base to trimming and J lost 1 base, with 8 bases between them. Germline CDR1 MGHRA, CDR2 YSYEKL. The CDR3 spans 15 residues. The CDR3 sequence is CASSQARDAKNIQYF. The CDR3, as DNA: TGCGCCAGCAGCCAAGCCCGGGATGCCAAAAACATTCAGTACTTC.

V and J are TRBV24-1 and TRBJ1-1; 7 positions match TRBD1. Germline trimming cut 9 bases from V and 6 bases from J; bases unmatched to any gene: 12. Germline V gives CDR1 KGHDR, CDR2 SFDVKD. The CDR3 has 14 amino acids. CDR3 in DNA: TGTGCCACCCAGAAGGGGGCTAAGGGTTCTGAAGCTTTCTTT. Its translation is CATQKGAKGSEAFF.

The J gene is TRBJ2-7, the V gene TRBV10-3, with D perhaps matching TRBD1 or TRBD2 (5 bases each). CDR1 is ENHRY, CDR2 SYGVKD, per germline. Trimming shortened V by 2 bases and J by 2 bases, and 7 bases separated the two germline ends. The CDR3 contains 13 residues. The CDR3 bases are TGTGCCATCAGTGAGGAGGGGCCCTACGAGCAGTACTTC. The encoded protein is CAISEEGPYEQYF.

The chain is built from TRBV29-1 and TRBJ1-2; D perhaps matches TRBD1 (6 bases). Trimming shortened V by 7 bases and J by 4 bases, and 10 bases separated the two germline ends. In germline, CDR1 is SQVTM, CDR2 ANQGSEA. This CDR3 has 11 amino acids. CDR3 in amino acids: CSGGHSYGYTF. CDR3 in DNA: TGCAGCGGGGGACATAGCTATGGCTACACCTTC.

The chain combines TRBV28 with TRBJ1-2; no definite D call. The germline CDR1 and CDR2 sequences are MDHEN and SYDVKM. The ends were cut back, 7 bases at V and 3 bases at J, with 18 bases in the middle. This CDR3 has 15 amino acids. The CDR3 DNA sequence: TGTGCCAGCAATATAGGGCAGTGGACCGACTATGGCTACACCTTC. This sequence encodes CASNIGQWTDYGYTF.

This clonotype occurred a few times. This CDR3 is CASSLPDRGDTQYF. The CDR3, as DNA: TGCGCCAGCAGCTTACCGGACAGGGGAGATACGCAGTATTTT. This rearrangement joins TRBV5-1 to TRBJ2-3; TRBD1 matches 9 bases. The CDR3 length is 14 residues. Germline loops: CDR1 SGHRS, CDR2 YFSETQ. V lost 2 bases, J lost 5 bases, and 3 bases stayed unmatched.

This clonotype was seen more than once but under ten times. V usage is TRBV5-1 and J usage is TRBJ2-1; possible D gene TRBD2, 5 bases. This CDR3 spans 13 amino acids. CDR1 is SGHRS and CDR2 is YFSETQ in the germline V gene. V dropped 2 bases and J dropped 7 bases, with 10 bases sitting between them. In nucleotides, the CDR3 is TGCGCCAGCAGCTTTTCACGGGGAAATGAGCAGTTCTTC. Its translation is CASSFSRGNEQFF.

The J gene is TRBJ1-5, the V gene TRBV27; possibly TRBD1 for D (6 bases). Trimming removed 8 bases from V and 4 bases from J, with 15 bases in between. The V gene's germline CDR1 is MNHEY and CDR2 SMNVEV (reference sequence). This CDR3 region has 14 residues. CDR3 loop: CASGQHTLNQPQHF. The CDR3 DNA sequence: TGTGCCAGCGGACAGCATACTCTTAATCAGCCCCAGCATTTT.